These T cell receptor beta chains were read from a single sample in a study of graft-versus-host responses after intestinal transplantation. The protocol was immunoSEQ multiplex PCR, while the TCRdb copy is restricted to in-frame clones and leaves out a portion. The sample consists of some 100,000 clones, 75% to 95% of them appearing once. These receptors have no known antigen. The sequencing used unstimulated CD8+ T cells sorted from spleen or lymph node cells, collected before intestinal transplant. The source is a human donor who received an intestinal transplant. CDR3s include the opening cysteine and the closing phenylalanine or tryptophan. Each record gives: V gene, J gene, clone size, D gene, CDR3 protein, CDR3 DNA. D genes are given only for firm matches. For some rows the clone size is stated as once, few or many, or as a class when expanded; others skip it.

TRBV27,TRBJ2-7,NA,NA,CASSFSRIDYEQYF,TGTGCCAGCAGTTTTTCCAGGATAGACTACGAGCAGTACTTC
TRBV5-6,TRBJ2-5,NA,NA,CASSPVTGETQYF,TGTGCCAGCAGCCCGGTCACCGGGGAGACCCAGTACTTC
TRBV6-5,TRBJ1-2,NA,TRBD1,CASNPGTGYGYTF,TGTGCCAGCAATCCCGGGACAGGGTATGGCTACACCTTC
TRBV7-6,TRBJ2-5,NA,NA,CASSLLLQETQYF,TGTGCCAGCAGCTTACTCCTACAAGAGACCCAGTACTTC
TRBV30,TRBJ2-7,NA,NA,CAWSTGTYEQYF,TGTGCCTGGAGTACCGGGACCTACGAGCAGTACTTC
TRBV4-1,TRBJ2-7,NA,NA,CASSKETGSPREQYF,TGCGCCAGCAGCAAAGAAACTGGGTCTCCACGTGAGCAGTACTTC
TRBV7-6,TRBJ2-1,NA,TRBD2,CASSQTAGGLYNEQFF,TGTGCCAGCAGCCAGACCGCGGGAGGGCTTTACAATGAGCAGTTCTTC
TRBV4-1,TRBJ2-7,NA,NA,CASSQEWDGRYEQYF,TGCGCCAGCAGCCAAGAATGGGACGGCAGGTACGAGCAGTACTTC
TRBV19,TRBJ2-7,NA,NA,CASSIEWASPYEQYF,TGTGCCAGTAGTATAGAATGGGCTTCACCCTACGAGCAGTACTTC
TRBV7-3,TRBJ2-2,NA,NA,CASSWNTGELFF,TGTGCCAGCAGCTGGAACACCGGAGAGCTGTTTTTT
TRBV27,TRBJ1-1,once,NA,CASSSGTRLAEAFF,TGTGCCAGCAGTTCCGGGACCCGCCTCGCTGAAGCTTTCTTT
TRBV14,TRBJ2-7,NA,NA,CASSARDPGTSRLYEQYF,TGTGCCAGCTCTGCCCGCGATCCAGGGACCTCAAGGCTCTACGAGCAGTACTTC
TRBV6-6,TRBJ1-5,NA,NA,CASTEDGYSNQPQHF,TGTGCCAGCACCGAGGACGGATATAGCAATCAGCCCCAGCATTTT
TRBV6-5,TRBJ1-1,NA,NA,CASSYAGNTEAFF,TGTGCCAGCAGTTACGCGGGGAACACTGAAGCTTTCTTT
TRBV5-3,TRBJ1-2,NA,TRBD1,CARSWTGYDLGGLPLYGYTF,TGTGCCAGAAGCTGGACAGGGTACGACTTAGGGGGGCTTCCTCTCTATGGCTACACCTTC
TRBV27,TRBJ2-3,NA,NA,CASSLSGATDTQYF,TGTGCCAGCAGTTTATCCGGAGCAACAGATACGCAGTATTTT
TRBV5-6,TRBJ1-1,NA,NA,CASNRGGTTEAFF,TGTGCCAGCAACCGAGGGGGTACGACTGAAGCTTTCTTT
TRBV18,TRBJ2-1,NA,TRBD2,CASSPSPGLDYNEQFF,TGTGCCAGCTCACCTTCTCCGGGACTAGACTACAATGAGCAGTTCTTC
TRBV4-1,TRBJ2-7,NA,NA,CASSQVSNSEQYF,TGCGCCAGCAGCCAAGTTTCCAACTCGGAGCAGTACTTC
TRBV2,TRBJ2-7,once,NA,CASSDPLGGLGEQYF,TGTGCCAGCAGTGATCCGCTAGGCGGGCTGGGGGAGCAGTACTTC
TRBV7-6,TRBJ2-5,once,NA,CASRGLEETQYF,TGTGCCAGCAGGGGCCTCGAAGAGACCCAGTACTTC
TRBV5-4,TRBJ2-7,NA,TRBD1,CASRPGTGYDEQYF,TGTGCCAGCAGACCCGGGACAGGATATGACGAGCAGTACTTC
TRBV10-1,TRBJ2-1,NA,NA,CASSVLLIIRSYNEQFF,TGCGCCAGCAGTGTTCTCTTAATTATACGCTCCTACAATGAGCAGTTCTTC
TRBV5-1,TRBJ2-7,once,NA,CASSWEDVPYEQYF,TGCGCCAGCAGCTGGGAGGACGTTCCCTACGAGCAGTACTTC
TRBV2,TRBJ2-2,NA,NA,CASSVDLAKREENTGELFF,TGTGCCAGCAGTGTGGACCTAGCCAAACGAGAGGAGAACACCGGGGAGCTGTTTTTT
TRBV2,TRBJ2-5,NA,NA,CASTESGPPTQYF,TGTGCCAGCACTGAGAGCGGTCCCCCGACCCAGTACTTC
TRBV4-1,TRBJ1-1,NA,TRBD1,CASSQVGTGGAGGTEAFF,TGCGCCAGCAGCCAAGTGGGGACAGGGGGCGCTGGGGGCACTGAAGCTTTCTTT
TRBV4-2,TRBJ2-5,NA,NA,CASSQDLPGVGTQETQYF,TGTGCCAGCAGCCAAGATCTTCCCGGGGTGGGGACCCAAGAGACCCAGTACTTC
TRBV6-1,TRBJ2-7,NA,TRBD2,CASSDRLAGDVGEQYF,TGTGCCAGCAGTGATCGACTAGCGGGAGATGTGGGGGAGCAGTACTTC
TRBV7-6,TRBJ2-1,NA,NA,CASRPPPSRGGLTYNEQFF,TGTGCCAGCAGACCCCCCCCGTCCAGGGGCGGGTTAACCTACAATGAGCAGTTCTTC
TRBV4-2,TRBJ2-3,many,TRBD1,CASSQDPGQGTDTQYF,TGTGCCAGCAGCCAAGATCCGGGACAGGGCACAGATACGCAGTATTTT